Shown below are 17 T cell receptor beta chains from a single sample sequenced in a study of CD8+ T cells in alopecia areata. Isolated RNA was reverse transcribed into cDNA used as the sequencing template. Here immunoSEQ multiplex PCR was the method, and the copy in TCRdb shows in-frame clones only, minus some. The table records about 210,000 clones, 64% of them present only once. Treatment in this sample: oral pan-JAK inhibitor, 5-10 mg twice daily. The sample consisted of CD4+ T cells sorted from blood, taken at week 4, from a patient treated with tofacitinib. These TCRs come from a human donor with alopecia areata.

This rearrangement joins TRBV4-3 to TRBJ1-2, with a possible D match to TRBD1 (5 bases). Per the germline V gene, CDR1 is LGHNA and CDR2 is YSLEER. The CDR3 spans 14 residues. The V end lost 0 bases, the J end lost 3 bases, and 8 bases lay between the germline ends. For the CDR3, the DNA is TGCGCCAGCAGCCAAGATATGGGGCACTATGGCTACACCTTC. Protein sequence: CASSQDMGHYGYTF.

To note about this clone: The junction and the germline gene differ at one end; a read error may be behind it. This chain joins TRBV2 and TRBJ2-7, with D unresolved. Germline lookup yields CDR1 SNHLY and CDR2 FYNNEI. The CDR3 is made up of 15 amino acids. CDR3 bases: TGTGCCAGCGGTGAATCTGGGGTCCCTACCTACGAGCAGTACTTC. It yields the protein CASGESGVPTYEQYF.

This clone was seen more than once but under ten times. This rearrangement joins TRBV20-1 to TRBJ1-2, with D possibly matching TRBD1 (5 bases). In germline, CDR1 is DFQATT, CDR2 SNEGSKA (reference sequence). This CDR3 is 11 amino acids long. V was trimmed by 6 bases and J by 6 bases, leaving 11 bases between them. This CDR3 is CSASGGDGYTF. The DNA of the CDR3 is TGCAGTGCCTCCGGGGGGGATGGCTACACCTTC.

The chain is built from TRBV30 and TRBJ2-6; D call uncertain. From germline, CDR1 is GTSNPN and CDR2 SVGIG (reference sequence). CDR3 length equals 15 residues. V lost 1 base and J 0 bases, leaving 7 bases between the germline ends. This CDR3 reads CAWSAISSGANVLTF. CDR3 DNA: TGTGCCTGGAGTGCGATTAGCTCTGGGGCCAACGTCCTGACTTTC.

CDR3 coding DNA: TGTGCCAGCAGTTTGGGGGGCAACACTGAAGCTTTCTTT. Its protein is CASSLGGNTEAFF. The chain recombines TRBV27 with TRBJ1-1, with D perhaps matching TRBD1 (6 bases). Germline V gene lookup returns CDR1 MNHEY and CDR2 SMNVEV (reference sequence). CDR3 length: 13 amino acids. Trimming took off 3 bases at V and 2 bases at J, with 7 bases between the two ends.

The V gene is TRBV27, the J gene TRBJ1-6; TRBD1 aligns across 8 bases. The length of the CDR3 is 15 residues. V was pared by 3 bases and J by 7 bases, with 5 bases of the junction left unmatched. In germline, CDR1 is MNHEY, CDR2 SMNVEV (reference sequence). CDR3 sequence reads: CASSLDRVGNSPLHF. Here the CDR3 DNA reads TGTGCCAGCAGTTTGGACAGGGTCGGCAATTCACCCCTCCACTTT.

The chain uses TRBV5-4 and TRBJ2-5; D is unresolved. Germline loops: CDR1 SGHNT, CDR2 YYREEE (reference sequence). CDR3 length: 13 residues. Trimming removed 3 bases at V and 4 bases at J, with 10 bases between. The DNA for the CDR3 is TGTGCCAGCAGCTCGGCCGGCCCAGAGACCCAGTACTTC. This encodes CASSSAGPETQYF.

In this sample, this clone turned up a few times. J is TRBJ2-5 and V is TRBV7-3; D could derive from TRBD1 or TRBD2 (5 bases each). Trimming took off 3 bases at V and 4 bases at J, with 9 bases between the two ends. The CDR3 totals 13 residues. Germline loops: CDR1 SGHTA, CDR2 FQGTGA. In DNA, the CDR3 is TGTGCCAGCAGCTTCAAGGGGACAGAGACCCAGTACTTC. Encoded protein: CASSFKGTETQYF.

J is TRBJ2-7 and V is TRBV9, with 8 bases fitting TRBD1. V lost 5 bases to trimming and J lost 5 bases; unmatched junction nucleotides: 6. Germline CDR1 SGDLS, CDR2 YYNGEE. CDR3 length: 13 amino acids. CDR3 nucleotide sequence: TGTGCCAGCAGTACAGGGGGAAGAGACGAGCAGTACTTC. This translates into CASSTGGRDEQYF.

This clone occurred a few times. The chain couples TRBV11-2 to TRBJ1-6; D remains unclear. V was shortened by 0 bases and J by 10 bases, with 10 bases between the two germline ends. CDR1 and CDR2 (germline): SGHAT, FQNNGV. The CDR3 sequence is 14 residues long. This CDR3 reads CASSLDSRTSPLHF. The DNA of the CDR3 is TGTGCCAGCAGCTTAGACTCCCGGACGTCACCCCTCCACTTT.

Comments on this clone: The sample holds other DNA sequences that translate to the same CDR3. The V gene is TRBV7-2, the J gene TRBJ2-5, with TRBD1 matching 7 bases. V shed 3 bases, J shed 3 bases, and the junction held 1 base outside the gene matches. This CDR3 is built from 13 residues. Germline CDR1 and CDR2: SGHTA and FQGNSA. CDR3 sequence reads: CASSFQGEETQYF. The CDR3 DNA reads as TGTGCCAGCAGCTTCCAGGGGGAAGAGACCCAGTACTTC. Drawing the rest from reference TRBV7-2 and TRBJ2-5, the complete variable domain is GAGVSQSPSNKVTEKGKDVELRCDPISGHTALYWYRQSLGQGLEFLIYFQGNSAPDKSGLPSDRFSAERTGGSVSTLTIQRTQQEDSAVYLCASSFQGEETQYFGPGTRLLVL.

The chain carries TRBV30 and TRBJ1-5; possibly TRBD1 for D (5 bases). Germline V gene lookup returns CDR1 GTSNPN and CDR2 SVGIG (reference sequence). V lost 2 bases to trimming and J lost 5 bases, with 13 bases between them. The CDR3 runs to 14 residues. Here the CDR3 reads CAWSREGRDQPQHF. The CDR3 DNA reads TGTGCCTGGAGTCGGGAGGGGAGAGATCAGCCCCAGCATTTT.

The rearrangement joins TRBV27 to TRBJ1-2; 9 bases match TRBD1. CDR3 length equals 14 residues. CDR1 MNHEY and CDR2 SMNVEV come from the germline V gene (reference sequence). Trimming removed 4 bases from V and 8 bases from J; junction bases left unmatched: 8. The CDR3 DNA reads as TGTGCCAGCAGTTCCTCACAGGGGGCTCGGGGCTACACCTTC. This encodes CASSSSQGARGYTF.

The chain joins TRBV7-9 to TRBJ1-2; 11 nucleotides agree with TRBD1. The germline CDR1 and CDR2 sequences are SEHNR and FQNEAQ (reference sequence). This CDR3 is built from 17 residues. Losses at the gene ends were 0 bases for V and 6 bases for J; bases not matched to a gene: 9. DNA for the CDR3: TGTGCCAGCAGCTTAGCTTCTGGACAGGGGGCATCTGATGGCTACACCTTC. It yields the protein CASSLASGQGASDGYTF.

The J gene is TRBJ1-1, the V gene TRBV2; D is undetermined. CDR3 length: 11 amino acids. V gave up 8 bases and J gave up 3 bases, with 7 bases separating them. Germline V CDR1 and CDR2: SNHLY, FYNNEI. CDR3 coding DNA: TGTGCCAGCCTTGAATACACTGAAGCTTTCTTT. Protein product: CASLEYTEAFF.

This rearrangement joins TRBV15 to TRBJ1-6; D is perhaps TRBD1 (6 bases). V gave up 5 bases and J gave up 4 bases, with 12 bases separating them. The CDR3 has 15 amino acids. Germline assignment: CDR1 LNHNV and CDR2 YYDKDF (reference sequence). CDR3 amino acids: CATSYRQAYNSPLHF. CDR3 nucleotide sequence: TGTGCCACCAGCTATAGACAGGCTTATAATTCACCCCTCCACTTT.

This clone has just one count. The chain links TRBV2 to TRBJ2-7; no clear D gene. Trimming stripped 1 base from V and 7 bases from J, with 8 bases between. Looked up from germline, CDR1 is SNHLY and CDR2 is FYNNEI. This CDR3 is 12 amino acids long. The CDR3 DNA is TGTGCCAGCAGTGAAGGTCTCAGGGAGCAGTACTTC. This encodes CASSEGLREQYF.